Following are 8 T cell receptor beta chains from one sample sequenced in a study of T cell responses to AZD1222 COVID-19 vaccine. Only in-frame clones appear in the TCRdb table, and some are missing; sequencing was by immunoSEQ multiplex PCR. The sample has 150,000 to 200,000 clones; less than 95% are singletons. Source: peripheral blood, taken 28 days after the second AZD1222 dose. The receptors come from an adult who received the AZD1222 COVID-19 vaccine.

This rearrangement joins TRBV5-1 to TRBJ1-2; D gene unclear. The CDR3 is 13 residues long. The V and J ends lost 4 bases and 8 bases respectively, with 15 bases between them. The germline CDR1 and CDR2 sequences are SGHRS and YFSETQ. The CDR3 sequence is CASSPGPEEGYTF. The CDR3 DNA follows: TGCGCCAGCAGCCCTGGACCCGAAGAGGGCTACACCTTC.

The chain carries TRBV7-8 and TRBJ1-2; 10 bases match TRBD1. V gave up 6 bases and J gave up 4 bases; unmatched junction bases: 5. Germline V gene data show CDR1 as SGHVS and CDR2 as FQNEAQ. The CDR3 extends over 14 amino acids. The CDR3 DNA reads TGTGCCAGCAGTGGGGACAGGGGACCCTATGGCTACACCTTC. Amino acid sequence: CASSGDRGPYGYTF.

The chain is built from TRBV7-2 and TRBJ2-1; D might be TRBD2 (6 bases). This CDR3 is 15 amino acids long. Trimming shortened V by 1 base and J by 7 bases, and 14 bases separated the two germline ends. The germline gives CDR1 SGHTA, CDR2 FQGNSA. The CDR3 is CASSLGGSGPNEQFF. The CDR3 region has the DNA TGTGCCAGCAGCTTAGGGGGTAGCGGCCCTAATGAGCAGTTCTTC.

The J gene is TRBJ1-6, the V gene TRBV2; 8 bases map to TRBD1. Germline lookup yields CDR1 SNHLY and CDR2 FYNNEI. The junction had 10 bases not matched to a gene; V was cut back by 6 bases and J by 9 bases. The CDR3 sequence is 15 residues long. The CDR3 nucleotides read TGTGCCAGCAGCTCGGACAGGGCCTTCGGTTCACCCCTCCACTTT. Translating gives CASSSDRAFGSPLHF.

The chain recombines TRBV7-2 with TRBJ1-4, with 9 bases that match TRBD1. Germline V lookup: CDR1 SGHTA, CDR2 FQGNSA. CDR3 length equals 15 residues. Trimming removed 2 bases from V and 6 bases from J; junction bases left unmatched: 4. In nucleotides, the CDR3 is TGTGCCAGCAGCTTACGGGGACAGGGTCATGAAAAACTGTTTTTT. Residues: CASSLRGQGHEKLFF.

The genes are TRBV4-2 and TRBJ2-3, with 7 positions matching TRBD2. CDR1 is LGHNA and CDR2 is YNFKEQ in the germline V gene. The CDR3 is 16 residues long. V gave up 8 bases and J gave up 0 bases; unmatched junction bases: 11. The CDR3 spells CASSPSGSGSTDTQYF. In DNA, the CDR3 is TGTGCCAGCTCGCCCTCCGGTAGCGGGAGCACAGATACGCAGTATTTT.

J is TRBJ2-7 and V is TRBV29-1; D perhaps matches TRBD1 (7 bases). The CDR3 length is 15 residues. The germline V and J ends were trimmed by 0 bases and 4 bases, with 16 bases remaining between them. Germline CDR1 is SQVTM and CDR2 is ANQGSEA. For the CDR3, the DNA is TGCAGCGTTGAAGATACCCAGGGGGGCCTATACGAGCAGTACTTC. Translated: CSVEDTQGGLYEQYF.

This clone has a single count. This chain joins TRBV3-1 (or the pseudogene TRBV3-2) and TRBJ2-5, with D possibly being TRBD1 (5 bases). Germline assignment: CDR1 LGHDT and CDR2 YNNKEL (reference sequence). CDR3 length equals 13 residues. V was cut by 5 bases and J by 5 bases, with 12 bases left in between. The CDR3 coding sequence is TGTGCCAGCAGCTATTCCACAGGCGAGACCCAGTACTTC. This sequence encodes CASSYSTGETQYF.